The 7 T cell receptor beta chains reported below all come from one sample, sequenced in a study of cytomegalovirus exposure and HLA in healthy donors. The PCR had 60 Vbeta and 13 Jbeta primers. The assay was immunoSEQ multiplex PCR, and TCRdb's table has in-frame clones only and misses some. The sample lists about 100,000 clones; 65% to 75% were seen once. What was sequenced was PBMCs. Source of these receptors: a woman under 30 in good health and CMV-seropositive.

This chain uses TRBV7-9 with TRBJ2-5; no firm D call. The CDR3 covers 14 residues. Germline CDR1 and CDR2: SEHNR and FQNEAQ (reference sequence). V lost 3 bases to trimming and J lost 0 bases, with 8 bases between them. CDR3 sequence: CASSFQVYQETQYF. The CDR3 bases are TGTGCCAGCAGCTTCCAGGTGTACCAAGAGACCCAGTACTTC.

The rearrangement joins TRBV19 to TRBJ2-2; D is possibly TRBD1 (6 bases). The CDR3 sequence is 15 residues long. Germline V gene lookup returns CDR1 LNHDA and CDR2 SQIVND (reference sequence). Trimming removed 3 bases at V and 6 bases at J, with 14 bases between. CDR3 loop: CASSITGMWSGELFF. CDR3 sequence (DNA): TGTGCCAGTAGTATCACAGGGATGTGGTCCGGGGAGCTGTTTTTT.

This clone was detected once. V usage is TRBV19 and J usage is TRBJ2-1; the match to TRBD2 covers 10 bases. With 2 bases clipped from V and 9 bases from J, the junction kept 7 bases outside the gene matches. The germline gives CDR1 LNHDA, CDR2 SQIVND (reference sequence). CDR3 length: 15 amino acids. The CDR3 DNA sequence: TGTGCCAGTAGTATAAAAGCGGGGGGGGCGGGTGAGCAGTTCTTC. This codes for CASSIKAGGAGEQFF.

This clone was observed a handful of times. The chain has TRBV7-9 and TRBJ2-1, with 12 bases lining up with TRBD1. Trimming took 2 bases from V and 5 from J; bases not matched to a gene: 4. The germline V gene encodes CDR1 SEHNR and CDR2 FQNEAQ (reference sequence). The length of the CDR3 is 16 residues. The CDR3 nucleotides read TGTGCCAGCAGCTTACTTGGGACAGGGGGCCACAATGAGCAGTTCTTC. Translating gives CASSLLGTGGHNEQFF.

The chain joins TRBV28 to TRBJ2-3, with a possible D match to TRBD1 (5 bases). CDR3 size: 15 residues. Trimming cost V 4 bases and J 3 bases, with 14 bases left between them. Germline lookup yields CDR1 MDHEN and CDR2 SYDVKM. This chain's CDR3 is CASSSSGYRTDTQYF. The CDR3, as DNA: TGTGCCAGCAGTTCTTCAGGGTATAGAACAGATACGCAGTATTTT. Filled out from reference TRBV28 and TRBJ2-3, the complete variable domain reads DVKVTQSSRYLVKRTGEKVFLECVQDMDHENMFWYRQDPGLGLRLIYFSYDVKMKEKGDIPEGYSVSREKKERFSLILESASTNQTSMYLCASSSSGYRTDTQYFGPGTRLTVL.

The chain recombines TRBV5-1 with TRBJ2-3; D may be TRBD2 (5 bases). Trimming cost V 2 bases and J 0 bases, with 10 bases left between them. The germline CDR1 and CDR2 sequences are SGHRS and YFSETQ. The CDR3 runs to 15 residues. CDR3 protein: CASSLAVLSTDTQYF. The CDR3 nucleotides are TGCGCCAGCAGCTTAGCGGTTCTGAGCACAGATACGCAGTATTTT.

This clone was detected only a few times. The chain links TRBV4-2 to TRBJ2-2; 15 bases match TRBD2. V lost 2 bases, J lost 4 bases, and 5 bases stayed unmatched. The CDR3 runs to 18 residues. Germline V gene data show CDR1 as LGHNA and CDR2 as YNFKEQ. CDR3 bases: TGTGCCAGCAGCCAACCGGGACTAGCGGGAGGAGGCACCGGGGAGCTGTTTTTT. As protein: CASSQPGLAGGGTGELFF.